This T cell receptor (beta chain) was sequenced during a study of human T cells and chemical hapten exposure. Whole-study results and caveats: Patch test score was positively correlated with the counts of TCRs that had expanded at PT1.

TCRdb reanalysed the RACE reads using MiXCR and keeps one entry per CDR3 protein. The sample contains 180,000 or so distinct CDR3 sequences, 20% to 25% of which appear only once. This clonotype has only a few counts. What it binds is unknown. Time point noted: patch test 1, 2 weeks after DPC sensitization. Treatment noted: therapeutic diphenylcyclopropenone sensitization with weekly scalp DPC. This CDR3 spans 14 amino acids. Germline CDR1 reads SQVTM; CDR2 reads ANQGSEA. After removal of 7 bases from V and 4 bases from J, the junction contained 5 bases not matched to a gene. The sequence came from a woman in her 50s with alopecia areata. Some clones in this sample may be carry-over from other donors' samples. The sample consisted of whole blood, taken in connection with sensitization to the hapten diphenylcyclopropenone (DPC). The rearrangement uses TRBV29-1 and TRBJ2-1; the match to TRBD2 covers 12 bases. The CDR3 loop reads CSAGLAGTYNEQFF. The DNA of the CDR3 is TGCAGCGCTGGACTAGCGGGAACTTACAATGAGCAGTTCTTC.